This T cell receptor (beta chain) was recorded in a study of T-cell reconstitution after alpha-beta-depleted transplantation in children. This clonotype has at least ten counts. The antigen remains unidentified. Germline lookup yields CDR1 SGHTA and CDR2 FQGNSA. The CDR3 totals 15 residues. The V and J ends lost 5 bases and 0 bases respectively, with 12 bases between them. Unique molecular identifiers tagged the TCRbeta library. TCRdb itself ran the PCR reads through MiXCR, one entry per CDR3 protein. The table records 65,000 to 70,000 distinct CDR3 sequences, roughly 5% of them present only once. Study outcomes and limitations: Several hundred expanded graft clones reportedly were the source of alpha-beta T cells about two months after transplant.

The sequence derives from a boy under three years old who had a stem cell transplant for acute myeloid leukemia, so the T cells may come from the graft donor. The chain combines TRBV7-2 with TRBJ2-3, with a possible D match to TRBD2 (6 bases). The sample consisted of PBMCs, mostly from graft donor cells, taken 180 days after TCRalphabeta/CD19-depleted stem cell transplant. The CDR3 coding sequence is TGTGCCAGCAGCAGATTCGGGGGAAGCACAGATACGCAGTATTTT. It yields the protein CASSRFGGSTDTQYF.